The rows below give T cell receptor beta chains drawn from one sample of a study of CD8 T cells in ankylosing spondylitis. Each CDR3 protein gets one entry after TCRdb re-called the 5' RACE reads with MiXCR. Here the sample spans under 450,000 distinct CDR3 sequences, roughly 20% being singletons. Input material: blood, either unsorted or a sorted T cell fraction (not recorded which). The receptors originated from a male donor with ankylosing spondylitis or in good health (not recorded which). The CDR3 runs from the conserved cysteine through the conserved F or W. A D gene is named only where the DNA matches it firmly. Part of the rows lack a size; the others show once, few, many or a class for expanded clones.

V gene	J gene	D gene	CDR3 length	clone size	CDR3 DNA	CDR3 protein
TRBV12-3/TRBV12-4	TRBJ2-1	.	11	.	TGTGCCACCCAATTTGGGTTCGAGCAGTTCTTC	CATQFGFEQFF
TRBV28	TRBJ2-5	TRBD1	13	few	TGTGCCGCACGGGACAGGGGGCGAGAGACCCAGTACTTC	CAARDRGRETQYF
TRBV12-3/TRBV12-4	TRBJ2-1	TRBD2	15	.	TGTGCCAGCAGTTATCTAGCGGCCTCCTACAATGAGCAGTTCTTC	CASSYLAASYNEQFF
TRBV7-8	TRBJ2-1	TRBD2	18	.	TGTGCCAGCAGCTTTTGGACTAGCGGGGGTCTGGGGTACAATGAGCAGTTCTTC	CASSFWTSGGLGYNEQFF
TRBV29-1	TRBJ2-7	TRBD1	13	.	TGCAGCGCAAGGACAGGGTCCCCCTACGAGCAGTACTTC	CSARTGSPYEQYF
TRBV6-2/TRBV6-3	TRBJ2-5	.	16	few	TGTGCCAGCAGTTACTCCGGGGTGGACGACCAAGAGACCCAGTACTTC	CASSYSGVDDQETQYF
TRBV29-1	TRBJ2-5	.	15	few	TGCAGCGTTGAAGATCTGGAAGGGAACCAAGAGACCCAGTACTTC	CSVEDLEGNQETQYF
TRBV13	TRBJ2-7	TRBD2	13	.	TGTGCCAGCAGCTCCGAGCGGGGGTACGAGCAGTACTTC	CASSSERGYEQYF
TRBV29-1	TRBJ1-1	.	12	.	TGCAGCGTTGAAAACGGGGGCACTGAAGCTTTCTTT	CSVENGGTEAFF
TRBV7-9	TRBJ2-4	.	14	.	TGTGCCAGCAGCTTAGGGGGATGGGAAAACATTCAGTACTTC	CASSLGGWENIQYF
TRBV20-1	TRBJ2-1	.	15	few	TGCAGTGCTAGGGTTGACGTTAGCTCCTACAATGAGCAGTTCTTC	CSARVDVSSYNEQFF
TRBV12-3/TRBV12-4	TRBJ2-7	.	11	few	TGTGCCAGCAGTCCCCGGGCCGAGCAGTACTTC	CASSPRAEQYF
TRBV20-1	TRBJ2-7	.	13	.	TGCAGTGCTTTCGCCGGGACCTCCTACGAGCAGTACTTC	CSAFAGTSYEQYF
TRBV11-2	TRBJ2-7	TRBD1	15	.	TGTGCCAGCAGCCCCGGGACAGGGGTTATCTACGAGCAGTACTTC	CASSPGTGVIYEQYF
TRBV1	TRBJ2-5	.	16	.	TGCACCAGCAGCCAAGATACTAGCGGGGGCCAAGAGACCCAGTACTTC	CTSSQDTSGGQETQYF
TRBV7-9	TRBJ2-1	.	15	once	TGTGCCAGCAGCCCCCCCGGACTCGATGGAGATGAGCAGTTCTTC	CASSPPGLDGDEQFF
TRBV20-1	TRBJ2-7	TRBD1	14	few	TGCAGTGCTAGGGGGACAGGGGGCTCCTACGAGCAGTACTTC	CSARGTGGSYEQYF